This passage covers 13 T cell receptor beta chains from one sample sequenced in a study of shared clonotypes between healthy human individuals. Naive CD8 cells lacked CD45RO and underwent positive selection for CCR7, leaving out terminally differentiated effector memory CD45RA+ cells. Clones were sequenced by immunoSEQ multiplex PCR, and TCRdb holds only the in-frame ones, with some missing. The table shows about 2.2 million clones, with roughly 93% occurring only once. The material sequenced was naive CD8+ T cells from PBMCs. All receptors derive from a man younger than 30 in good health. Some clones in this sample may be carry-over from other donors' samples.

V gene TRBV9 combines with J gene TRBJ2-1, with D maybe TRBD2 (7 bases). This CDR3 has 14 amino acids. CDR1 SGDLS and CDR2 YYNGEE come from the germline V gene. V gave up 3 bases and J gave up 4 bases, with 11 bases separating them. This CDR3 reads CASSAGGLYNEQFF. The DNA of the CDR3 is TGTGCCAGCAGCGCGGGGGGCCTATACAATGAGCAGTTCTTC.

The genes are TRBV28 and TRBJ2-4; perhaps TRBD1 as D (5 bases). V was shortened by 4 bases and J by 6 bases, with 13 bases between the two germline ends. CDR3 size: 14 residues. Germline loops: CDR1 MDHEN, CDR2 SYDVKM. The CDR3 bases are TGTGCCAGCAGTTCTATCAAAACAGGAAACATTCAGTACTTC. Its translation is CASSSIKTGNIQYF.

J is TRBJ1-2 and V is TRBV5-1; D perhaps matches TRBD1 (6 bases). Trimming took 0 bases from V and 8 from J, leaving 20 bases between them. Per germline, CDR1 SGHRS and CDR2 YFSETQ. The CDR3 consists of 16 residues. The CDR3 DNA follows: TGCGCCAGCAGCTTGGGGGGGGCCGGTCCAGGGGACGGCTACACCTTC. It is translated as CASSLGGAGPGDGYTF.

About this clone: This specimen includes other DNA sequences encoding the same CDR3. The rearrangement joins TRBV9 to TRBJ2-5; no firm D call. With 0 bases removed from V and 2 bases from J, the gap between germline ends came to 8 bases. This CDR3 is 14 amino acids long. Germline CDR1 and CDR2: SGDLS and YYNGEE. The DNA of the CDR3 is TGTGCCAGCAGCGTAGGGGCCGGACAAGAGACCCAGTACTTC. Translating it yields CASSVGAGQETQYF.

The chain joins TRBV4-2 to TRBJ1-2; TRBD1 matches 8 bases. V was clipped by 8 bases and J by 3 bases; unmatched bases: 2. Germline V gives CDR1 LGHNA, CDR2 YNFKEQ. The CDR3 extends over 12 amino acids. This CDR3 is CASEDRDYGYTF. The CDR3 region has the DNA TGTGCCAGCGAGGACAGGGACTATGGCTACACCTTC.

The J gene is TRBJ2-1, the V gene TRBV28; TRBD1 might be the D (5 bases). Germline lookup yields CDR1 MDHEN and CDR2 SYDVKM. The CDR3 is 15 amino acids. V lost 6 bases, J lost 2 bases, and 14 bases lay in between. The CDR3 loop is CASSTGLSAYNEQFF. The CDR3 DNA reads as TGTGCCAGCAGCACAGGTTTATCCGCCTACAATGAGCAGTTCTTC.

The CDR3 spells CASSQGTAVGSPLHF. CDR3 in DNA: TGCGCCAGCAGCCAAGGAACCGCGGTGGGATCACCCCTCCACTTT. The V call is TRBV4-3, the J call TRBJ1-6; no clear D. CDR3 size: 15 residues. V was shortened by 1 base and J by 10 bases, with 14 bases between the two germline ends. Germline V lookup: CDR1 LGHNA, CDR2 YSLEER.

This sequence joins TRBV7-3 and TRBJ1-2; D perhaps matches TRBD1 (5 bases). Trimming stripped 1 base from V and 5 bases from J, with 8 bases between. The germline V gene encodes CDR1 SGHTA and CDR2 FQGTGA. The CDR3 is 13 residues long. CDR3 in amino acids: CASSLRGPYGYTF. The CDR3, as DNA: TGTGCCAGCAGCTTAAGGGGACCTTATGGCTACACCTTC.

The chain employs TRBV28 and TRBJ2-7; 8 nucleotides agree with TRBD1. V lost 6 bases and J lost 5; bases outside the gene matches: 6. This CDR3 contains 13 residues. CDR1 and CDR2 from the germline V gene are MDHEN and SYDVKM. The CDR3 is CASRAGGKDEQYF. DNA for the CDR3: TGTGCCAGCAGGGCAGGGGGCAAGGACGAGCAGTACTTC.

The chain is built from TRBV9 and TRBJ1-2; unclear D gene. This CDR3 region has 14 residues. Germline V gives CDR1 SGDLS, CDR2 YYNGEE. V was trimmed by 0 bases and J by 4 bases, leaving 10 bases between them. The CDR3 DNA reads TGTGCCAGCAGCGTAGAAGGGTTTGGCTATGGCTACACCTTC. It is translated as CASSVEGFGYGYTF. The full variable domain, completed using reference TRBV9 and TRBJ1-2, is DSGVTQTPKHLITATGQRVTLRCSPRSGDLSVYWYQQSLDQGLQFLIQYYNGEERAKGNILERFSAQQFPDLHSELNLSSLELGDSALYFCASSVEGFGYGYTFGSGTRLTVV.

The chain couples TRBV6-1 to TRBJ2-3; 7 bases align to TRBD2. There are 17 residues in the CDR3. Germline V gene sequence: CDR1 MNHNS, CDR2 SASEGT. The ends lost 3 bases at V and 6 bases at J; junction bases unmatched: 15. In DNA form, the CDR3 reads TGTGCCAGCAGTGACTATGGACTAGGCAGGTCTAGGGATACGCAGTATTTT. It is translated as CASSDYGLGRSRDTQYF.

The chain couples TRBV9 to TRBJ2-7; tentatively, D is TRBD1 (8 bases). Germline lookup yields CDR1 SGDLS and CDR2 YYNGEE. Trimming shortened V by 0 bases and J by 3 bases, and 13 bases separated the two germline ends. The CDR3 sequence is 15 residues long. CDR3 nucleotide sequence: TGTGCCAGCAGCGTAGAGGGGGGGACAGGCTACGAGCAGTACTTC. Translation gives CASSVEGGTGYEQYF. Complete variable domain (other parts from reference TRBV9 and TRBJ2-7): DSGVTQTPKHLITATGQRVTLRCSPRSGDLSVYWYQQSLDQGLQFLIQYYNGEERAKGNILERFSAQQFPDLHSELNLSSLELGDSALYFCASSVEGGTGYEQYFGPGTRLTVT.

This clone was counted once. The chain employs TRBV9 and TRBJ1-2, with 10 bases aligning to TRBD1. Germline values: CDR1 SGDLS, CDR2 YYNGEE. V lost 4 bases, J lost 7 bases, and 13 bases stayed unmatched. The CDR3 is 16 amino acids. Here the CDR3 reads CASSLHLGTGESGYTF. The CDR3 DNA reads as TGTGCCAGCAGCTTACACCTCGGGACAGGGGAAAGTGGCTACACCTTC.